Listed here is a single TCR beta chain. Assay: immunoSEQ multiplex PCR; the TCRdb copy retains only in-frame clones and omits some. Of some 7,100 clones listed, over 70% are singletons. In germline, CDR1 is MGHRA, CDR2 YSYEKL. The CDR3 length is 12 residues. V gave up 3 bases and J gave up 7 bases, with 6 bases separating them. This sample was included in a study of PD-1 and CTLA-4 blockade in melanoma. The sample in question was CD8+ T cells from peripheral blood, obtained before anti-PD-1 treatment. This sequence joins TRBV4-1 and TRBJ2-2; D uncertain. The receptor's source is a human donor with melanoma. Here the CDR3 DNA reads TGCGCCAGCAGCCAGGGGTTCGGGGAGCTGTTTTTT. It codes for CASSQGFGELFF.